The T cell receptor (beta chain) under discussion was sequenced for a study of molecular identifiers for immune sequencing clone quantification. Via MiXCR, TCRdb re-called the PCR reads, giving one row per CDR3 protein. The sample lists about 36,000 distinct CDR3 sequences; over 15% were seen once. Germline trimming cut 1 base from V and 4 bases from J; bases unmatched to any gene: 3. CDR3 length: 16 amino acids. From germline, CDR1 is SGHRS and CDR2 YFSETQ. This clonotype was found many times. Sequences were obtained from naive CD8+ T cells from blood, with Jurkat cell RNA spiked in. The subset here: FACS-sorted CD8+CD4-CCR7+CD45RA+ naive T cells. The chain joins TRBV5-1 to TRBJ2-3; 13 bases map to TRBD2. This clonotype was obtained from a human donor in good health. Some libraries in this study had Jurkat cell RNA spiked in. The CDR3 coding sequence is TGCGCCAGCAGCTTGCGCGGGACTAGCGGGGCAGATACGCAGTATTTT. Encoded protein: CASSLRGTSGADTQYF.